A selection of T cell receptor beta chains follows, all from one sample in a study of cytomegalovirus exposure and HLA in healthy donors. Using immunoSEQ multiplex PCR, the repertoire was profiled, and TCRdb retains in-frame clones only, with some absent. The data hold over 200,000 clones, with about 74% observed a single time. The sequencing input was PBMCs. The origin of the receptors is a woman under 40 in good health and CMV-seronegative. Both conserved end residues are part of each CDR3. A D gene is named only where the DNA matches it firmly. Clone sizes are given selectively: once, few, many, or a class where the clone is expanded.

CDR3 DNA: TGCGCCAGCAGGGGAGGGGCAGGGAGGAACACCGGGGAGCTGTTTTTT
CDR3 protein: CASRGGAGRNTGELFF
D gene: TRBD2
clone size: once
V gene: TRBV5-1
CDR3 length: 16
J gene: TRBJ2-2

CDR3 DNA: TGCGCCAGCAGCTTGGTATCAGGGACAGGGGGCGTAGATACGCAGTATTTT
CDR3 protein: CASSLVSGTGGVDTQYF
D gene: TRBD1
clone size: NA
V gene: TRBV5-1
CDR3 length: 17
J gene: TRBJ2-3

CDR3 DNA: TGTGCCAGAGGTCGGGACAGGGGCCGCCCTAATGAAAAACTGTTTTTT
CDR3 protein: CARGRDRGRPNEKLFF
D gene: TRBD1
clone size: NA
V gene: TRBV5-3
CDR3 length: 16
J gene: TRBJ1-4

CDR3 DNA: TGTGCCAGCAACTCCAGGACAGGGACAGGGGGGACCTTC
CDR3 protein: CASNSRTGTGGTF
D gene: TRBD1
clone size: NA
V gene: TRBV6-5
CDR3 length: 13
J gene: TRBJ1-2

CDR3 DNA: TGTGCCTGGCGAGGAGGAATGAACACTGAAGCTTTCTTT
CDR3 protein: CAWRGGMNTEAFF
D gene: NA
clone size: NA
V gene: TRBV30
CDR3 length: 13
J gene: TRBJ1-1

CDR3 DNA: TGTGCCAGCAGTCCTAAATCTAGCGGGAGCACAGATACGCAGTATTTT
CDR3 protein: CASSPKSSGSTDTQYF
D gene: TRBD2
clone size: NA
V gene: TRBV6-6
CDR3 length: 16
J gene: TRBJ2-3

CDR3 DNA: TGTGCCAGTAGTATAATCGGCCAGGGTGAAGACGAGCAGTACTTC
CDR3 protein: CASSIIGQGEDEQYF
D gene: NA
clone size: few
V gene: TRBV19
CDR3 length: 15
J gene: TRBJ2-7

CDR3 DNA: TGTGCCAGCTCATACGGACAGGGGGATACCTACGAGCAGTACTTC
CDR3 protein: CASSYGQGDTYEQYF
D gene: TRBD1
clone size: NA
V gene: TRBV18
CDR3 length: 15
J gene: TRBJ2-7

CDR3 DNA: TGTGCCAGCTCACCAAATCCTAGCAGCACAGATACGCAGTATTTT
CDR3 protein: CASSPNPSSTDTQYF
D gene: NA
clone size: NA
V gene: TRBV18
CDR3 length: 15
J gene: TRBJ2-3

CDR3 DNA: TGTGCCAGCAAAAAAGGACACGGTGGCGAGACCCAGTACTTC
CDR3 protein: CASKKGHGGETQYF
D gene: NA
clone size: NA
V gene: TRBV6-6
CDR3 length: 14
J gene: TRBJ2-5

CDR3 DNA: TGCGCCAGCAGCCAAGAGAGCGGGGTTCTGTATAGAGAGCAGTACTTC
CDR3 protein: CASSQESGVLYREQYF
D gene: TRBD2
clone size: few
V gene: TRBV4-1
CDR3 length: 16
J gene: TRBJ2-7

CDR3 DNA: TGTGCTAGTGGTTTGTCCATTCGGGGGACGAACACCGGGGAGCTGTTTTTT
CDR3 protein: CASGLSIRGTNTGELFF
D gene: NA
clone size: NA
V gene: TRBV12-5
CDR3 length: 17
J gene: TRBJ2-2

CDR3 DNA: TGTGCCAGCAGTGAAGTAAGGGGTAATTACGTCCAGCATTTT
CDR3 protein: CASSEVRGNYVQHF
D gene: NA
clone size: NA
V gene: TRBV6-1
CDR3 length: 14
J gene: TRBJ1-5

CDR3 DNA: TGTGCCAGCAGCTTGGACACGGTGGGCAGAAGGAACACTGAAGCTTTCTTT
CDR3 protein: CASSLDTVGRRNTEAFF
D gene: NA
clone size: few
V gene: TRBV11-3
CDR3 length: 17
J gene: TRBJ1-1

CDR3 DNA: TGTGCCAGTAGTATAGATCTATTTTCCTACGAGCAGTACTTC
CDR3 protein: CASSIDLFSYEQYF
D gene: NA
clone size: NA
V gene: TRBV19
CDR3 length: 14
J gene: TRBJ2-7

CDR3 DNA: TGTGCCAGCAGCCCCGCCGTAGTGAACACTGAAGCTTTCTTT
CDR3 protein: CASSPAVVNTEAFF
D gene: NA
clone size: NA
V gene: TRBV6-5
CDR3 length: 14
J gene: TRBJ1-1

CDR3 DNA: TGCGCCAGCAGTGAATTCGGCCGAGACAGCAATTCACCCCTCCACTTT
CDR3 protein: CASSEFGRDSNSPLHF
D gene: NA
clone size: NA
V gene: TRBV10-2
CDR3 length: 16
J gene: TRBJ1-6

CDR3 DNA: TGTGCCAGCAGCGTATCTAGTAGGTCCGGGGAGCTGTTTTTT
CDR3 protein: CASSVSSRSGELFF
D gene: NA
clone size: NA
V gene: TRBV9
CDR3 length: 14
J gene: TRBJ2-2

CDR3 DNA: TGTGCCAGCAGTGAAGCTTCGACAGCAAGCTCCTACGAGCAGTACTTC
CDR3 protein: CASSEASTASSYEQYF
D gene: NA
clone size: NA
V gene: TRBV2
CDR3 length: 16
J gene: TRBJ2-7

CDR3 DNA: TGTGCCTGGAACGCGGGAGTGGGTGATACGCAGTATTTT
CDR3 protein: CAWNAGVGDTQYF
D gene: TRBD2
clone size: NA
V gene: TRBV30
CDR3 length: 13
J gene: TRBJ2-3

CDR3 DNA: TGTGCCAGCAGCCTCACAGGGGACACTGAAGCTTTCTTT
CDR3 protein: CASSLTGDTEAFF
D gene: TRBD1
clone size: few
V gene: TRBV7-9
CDR3 length: 13
J gene: TRBJ1-1

CDR3 DNA: TGTGCCAGCAGTGAGCTAGCGGGCGCGATAGAGACCCAGTACTTC
CDR3 protein: CASSELAGAIETQYF
D gene: TRBD2
clone size: NA
V gene: TRBV2
CDR3 length: 15
J gene: TRBJ2-5

CDR3 DNA: TGTGCCAGTAGTATTGACGGGACTAGCGGGAGTGCCTACAATGAGCAGTTCTTC
CDR3 protein: CASSIDGTSGSAYNEQFF
D gene: TRBD2
clone size: NA
V gene: TRBV19
CDR3 length: 18
J gene: TRBJ2-1

CDR3 DNA: TGTGCCAGCAGTCCCCCCTACAGGGCAACGAGCTCTGGGGCCAACGTCCTGACTTTC
CDR3 protein: CASSPPYRATSSGANVLTF
D gene: NA
clone size: NA
V gene: TRBV2
CDR3 length: 19
J gene: TRBJ2-6

CDR3 DNA: TGTGCCAGCTCAAAATCCACAGGTGAAGACGAGCAGTACTTC
CDR3 protein: CASSKSTGEDEQYF
D gene: NA
clone size: NA
V gene: TRBV18
CDR3 length: 14
J gene: TRBJ2-7

CDR3 DNA: TGTGCCAGCAGCGTAGCCCGGGGTTTTTGGGAGACCCAGTACTTC
CDR3 protein: CASSVARGFWETQYF
D gene: NA
clone size: NA
V gene: TRBV9
CDR3 length: 15
J gene: TRBJ2-5

CDR3 DNA: TGTGCCAGCTCACCTGCGGACACTGAAGCTTTCTTT
CDR3 protein: CASSPADTEAFF
D gene: NA
clone size: NA
V gene: TRBV18
CDR3 length: 12
J gene: TRBJ1-1

CDR3 DNA: TGCGCCAGCACCAGGGGTAATGAGCAGTTCTTC
CDR3 protein: CASTRGNEQFF
D gene: NA
clone size: NA
V gene: TRBV5-1
CDR3 length: 11
J gene: TRBJ2-1

CDR3 DNA: TGCGCCAGCAGCCAAGGACTAGAAAACATTCAGTACTTC
CDR3 protein: CASSQGLENIQYF
D gene: NA
clone size: NA
V gene: TRBV4-1
CDR3 length: 13
J gene: TRBJ2-4

CDR3 DNA: TGTGCCAGCAGCACTCTGATACGGGATAAATGGGAAGGCTACACCTTC
CDR3 protein: CASSTLIRDKWEGYTF
D gene: NA
clone size: once
V gene: TRBV21-1
CDR3 length: 16
J gene: TRBJ1-2

CDR3 DNA: TGCGCCGGAAGGGACAGGGGGCTTTATTTGAAACTGTTTTTT
CDR3 protein: CAGRDRGLYLKLFF
D gene: TRBD1
clone size: once
V gene: TRBV10-1
CDR3 length: 14
J gene: TRBJ1-4

CDR3 DNA: TGTGCCAGCAGCCACCCCGACAGGGCTGAAGCTTTCTTT
CDR3 protein: CASSHPDRAEAFF
D gene: TRBD1
clone size: NA
V gene: TRBV5-4
CDR3 length: 13
J gene: TRBJ1-1

CDR3 DNA: TGTGCCAGTAGTATGGAGGGGTGGGAGTCGGGGCCAGATACGCAGTATTTT
CDR3 protein: CASSMEGWESGPDTQYF
D gene: NA
clone size: NA
V gene: TRBV19
CDR3 length: 17
J gene: TRBJ2-3

CDR3 DNA: TGTGCCAGCAGTGAGACAGAATCCGATGGCTACACCTTC
CDR3 protein: CASSETESDGYTF
D gene: NA
clone size: few
V gene: TRBV6-1
CDR3 length: 13
J gene: TRBJ1-2

CDR3 DNA: TGTGCCAGCAGTGCCCGACAGGGGCGGATTGAAAAACTGTTTTTT
CDR3 protein: CASSARQGRIEKLFF
D gene: TRBD1
clone size: NA
V gene: TRBV7-2
CDR3 length: 15
J gene: TRBJ1-4

CDR3 DNA: TGTGCCAGAAGGGCGGGTGAGCAGTTCTTC
CDR3 protein: CARRAGEQFF
D gene: NA
clone size: NA
V gene: TRBV2
CDR3 length: 10
J gene: TRBJ2-1

CDR3 DNA: TGTGCCAGCAGCTCAGGGGATAGGACCGGGGAGCTGTTTTTT
CDR3 protein: CASSSGDRTGELFF
D gene: NA
clone size: NA
V gene: TRBV7-9
CDR3 length: 14
J gene: TRBJ2-2

CDR3 DNA: TGCGCCAGCAGCCAAGAGACAGGTCCGAACACTGAAGCTTTCTTT
CDR3 protein: CASSQETGPNTEAFF
D gene: NA
clone size: NA
V gene: TRBV4-1
CDR3 length: 15
J gene: TRBJ1-1

CDR3 DNA: TGTGCCAGTAGGAATCCCGGACAGGGACAAGATTTGTTTTTT
CDR3 protein: CASRNPGQGQDLFF
D gene: TRBD1
clone size: few
V gene: TRBV19
CDR3 length: 14
J gene: TRBJ1-4

CDR3 DNA: TGTGCCACCAGCAGAGATCTTGGGGGCGACTATGGCTACACCTTC
CDR3 protein: CATSRDLGGDYGYTF
D gene: NA
clone size: NA
V gene: TRBV15
CDR3 length: 15
J gene: TRBJ1-2

CDR3 DNA: TGTGCCAGCAGCGAGACGGGGGGGCACTACAATGAGCAGTTCTTC
CDR3 protein: CASSETGGHYNEQFF
D gene: TRBD2
clone size: NA
V gene: TRBV25-1
CDR3 length: 15
J gene: TRBJ2-1

CDR3 DNA: TGTGCCTGGAAGCCCCCCACGAGAAGCCGATCTAACTATGGCTACACCTTC
CDR3 protein: CAWKPPTRSRSNYGYTF
D gene: NA
clone size: once
V gene: TRBV30
CDR3 length: 17
J gene: TRBJ1-2

CDR3 DNA: TGCGCCAGCAGCCCGAGCGGGAGGGTATACAATGAGCAGTTCTTC
CDR3 protein: CASSPSGRVYNEQFF
D gene: TRBD2
clone size: NA
V gene: TRBV14
CDR3 length: 15
J gene: TRBJ2-1

CDR3 DNA: TGTGCCAGTACCCCTCGTGGCCCCACCACAGATACGCAGTATTTT
CDR3 protein: CASTPRGPTTDTQYF
D gene: NA
clone size: once
V gene: TRBV19
CDR3 length: 15
J gene: TRBJ2-3

CDR3 DNA: TGTGCCAGCAGCACAGACAGGGGGAACACCGGGGAGCTGTTTTTT
CDR3 protein: CASSTDRGNTGELFF
D gene: TRBD1
clone size: NA
V gene: TRBV5-4
CDR3 length: 15
J gene: TRBJ2-2